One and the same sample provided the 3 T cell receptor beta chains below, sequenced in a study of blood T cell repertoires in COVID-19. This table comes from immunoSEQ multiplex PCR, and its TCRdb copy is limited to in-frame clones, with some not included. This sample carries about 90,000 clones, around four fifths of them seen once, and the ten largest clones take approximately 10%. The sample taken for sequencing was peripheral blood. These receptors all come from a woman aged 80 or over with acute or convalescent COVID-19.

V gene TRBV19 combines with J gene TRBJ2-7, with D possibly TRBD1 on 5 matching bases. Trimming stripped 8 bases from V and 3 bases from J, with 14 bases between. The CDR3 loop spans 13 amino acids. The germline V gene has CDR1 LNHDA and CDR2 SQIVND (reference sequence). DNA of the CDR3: TGTGCCAGTGGGGCGGATAAGTTCTACGAGCAGTACTTC. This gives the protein CASGADKFYEQYF.

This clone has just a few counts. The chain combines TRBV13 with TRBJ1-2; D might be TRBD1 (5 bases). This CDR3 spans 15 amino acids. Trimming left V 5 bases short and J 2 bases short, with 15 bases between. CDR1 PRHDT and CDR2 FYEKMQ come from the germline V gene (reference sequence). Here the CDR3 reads CASSAGRRGNYGYTF. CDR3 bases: TGTGCCAGCAGCGCTGGTAGAAGGGGAAACTATGGCTACACCTTC.

The CDR3 region is CASSPGQSFTGELFF. The CDR3 DNA sequence: TGTGCCAGCTCACCGGGACAGAGCTTCACCGGGGAGCTGTTTTTT. The chain uses TRBV18 and TRBJ2-2, with 7 bases lining up with TRBD1. Trimming at V came to 3 bases and at J to 4 bases, leaving 5 bases not matched to a gene. CDR1 is KGHSH and CDR2 is LQKENI in the germline V gene. The length of the CDR3 is 15 residues.